This is a list of T cell receptor beta chains from one sample in a study of shared clonotypes between healthy human individuals. Sequencing used immunoSEQ multiplex PCR; TCRdb keeps in-frame clones, though not all of them. Among nearly 1 million clones listed, more than 75% were seen once. The sequenced sample was memory CD4+ T cells sorted from blood. These receptors were taken from a man younger than 35 in good health. The CDR3 runs from the conserved cysteine through the conserved F or W. The order of the fields is CDR3 DNA, CDR3 protein, V gene, D gene, J gene, clone size. The D gene is left open where the match is weak. Clone size appears in some rows only: once, few, many, or a class for an expanded clone.

CDR3nt: TGTGCCACCTCTTCCAGCGGGGGAGGGACCCAGTACTTC
CDR3aa: CATSSSGGGTQYF
v_gene: TRBV2
d_gene: TRBD2
j_gene: TRBJ2-5
abundance: NA

CDR3nt: TGTGCCAGTAGTGAACAGGGAAACGAGCAGTTCTTC
CDR3aa: CASSEQGNEQFF
v_gene: TRBV19
d_gene: NA
j_gene: TRBJ2-1
abundance: NA

CDR3nt: TGTGCCATCACAACCCCCTCTGGAAACACCATATATTTT
CDR3aa: CAITTPSGNTIYF
v_gene: TRBV10-3
d_gene: NA
j_gene: TRBJ1-3
abundance: NA

CDR3nt: TGTGCCTGTGGGACAGGCCTAAATGAAAAACTGTTTTTT
CDR3aa: CACGTGLNEKLFF
v_gene: TRBV30
d_gene: TRBD1
j_gene: TRBJ1-4
abundance: NA

CDR3nt: TGTGCCAGCAGCTTTGGCGGGGGGGTCAACAATGAGCAGTTCTTC
CDR3aa: CASSFGGGVNNEQFF
v_gene: TRBV11-2
d_gene: TRBD2
j_gene: TRBJ2-1
abundance: NA

CDR3nt: TGTGCCAGCAGCCCGTCCCGGGTGGAAGAGACCCAGTACTTC
CDR3aa: CASSPSRVEETQYF
v_gene: TRBV7-2
d_gene: NA
j_gene: TRBJ2-5
abundance: NA

CDR3nt: TGCGCCAGCAGCCCCGCCCTAGCGGGGGCTTACAATGAGCAGTTCTTC
CDR3aa: CASSPALAGAYNEQFF
v_gene: TRBV5-1
d_gene: TRBD2
j_gene: TRBJ2-1
abundance: NA

CDR3nt: TGTGCCAGCAGTGCCAGCGCGAACACCGGGGAGCTGTTTTTT
CDR3aa: CASSASANTGELFF
v_gene: TRBV2
d_gene: NA
j_gene: TRBJ2-2
abundance: NA

CDR3nt: TGCAGCGTTGAAGAGTTCGAGGGGGGCATTCAGTACTTC
CDR3aa: CSVEEFEGGIQYF
v_gene: TRBV29-1
d_gene: NA
j_gene: TRBJ2-4
abundance: NA

CDR3nt: TGTGCCAGAGCCCTGGTAGATACGCAGTATTTT
CDR3aa: CARALVDTQYF
v_gene: TRBV5-3
d_gene: NA
j_gene: TRBJ2-3
abundance: NA

CDR3nt: TGTGCCAGCAGTGAAGCGCTAGGCCAAGGAGGGGGCGAGCAGTACTTC
CDR3aa: CASSEALGQGGGEQYF
v_gene: TRBV2
d_gene: NA
j_gene: TRBJ2-7
abundance: few

CDR3nt: TGTGCCAGCAGTCAGGACTACGACAAGGCCTACGAGCAGTACTTC
CDR3aa: CASSQDYDKAYEQYF
v_gene: TRBV5-4
d_gene: NA
j_gene: TRBJ2-7
abundance: NA

CDR3nt: TGTGCCAGCAGCTCGCTCCTCGGACAGGGTCCTAACGAGCAGTACTTC
CDR3aa: CASSSLLGQGPNEQYF
v_gene: TRBV11-2
d_gene: TRBD1
j_gene: TRBJ2-7
abundance: once

CDR3nt: TGTGCCAGCAGTTATCAGGGTTTCCATCCCTCTGGGCCCCAGCATTTT
CDR3aa: CASSYQGFHPSGPQHF
v_gene: TRBV28
d_gene: NA
j_gene: TRBJ1-5
abundance: once

CDR3nt: TGTGCCAGCAGCTCCGCGGTAGATAAGAACACTGAAGCTTTCTTT
CDR3aa: CASSSAVDKNTEAFF
v_gene: TRBV5-4
d_gene: NA
j_gene: TRBJ1-1
abundance: few

CDR3nt: TGTGCCTGCCAATCCGGGGGCCCACCCGCCTTC
CDR3aa: CACQSGGPPAF
v_gene: TRBV30
d_gene: NA
j_gene: TRBJ1-2
abundance: NA

CDR3nt: TGTGCCAGCAGCGGATTAAGGTTGCTGAACACCGGGGAGCTGTTTTTT
CDR3aa: CASSGLRLLNTGELFF
v_gene: TRBV7-2
d_gene: NA
j_gene: TRBJ2-2
abundance: once

CDR3nt: TGCGCCAGCAGCTGGAGGACGGACAACACTGAAGCTTTCTTT
CDR3aa: CASSWRTDNTEAFF
v_gene: TRBV5-1
d_gene: NA
j_gene: TRBJ1-1
abundance: NA

CDR3nt: TGTGCCAGCAGCACCGTCCTCTGGAATTCACCCCTCCACTTT
CDR3aa: CASSTVLWNSPLHF
v_gene: TRBV7-2
d_gene: NA
j_gene: TRBJ1-6
abundance: many

CDR3nt: TGCGCCAGCAGCTTGGGGACAGAAACAGATACGCAGTATTTT
CDR3aa: CASSLGTETDTQYF
v_gene: TRBV5-1
d_gene: NA
j_gene: TRBJ2-3
abundance: NA

CDR3nt: TGTGCCAGCAGCCCCTCTGGGGGGACGTATAATCCCTATGGCTACACCTTC
CDR3aa: CASSPSGGTYNPYGYTF
v_gene: TRBV27
d_gene: NA
j_gene: TRBJ1-2
abundance: NA

CDR3nt: TGTGCCAGCAGCTGGGCGGACAGGGGGGCCAATGAGCAGTTCTTC
CDR3aa: CASSWADRGANEQFF
v_gene: TRBV11-2
d_gene: TRBD1
j_gene: TRBJ2-1
abundance: few

CDR3nt: TGCGCCAGCAGCTTGGATTTCGTGTATAACACTGAAGCTTTCTTT
CDR3aa: CASSLDFVYNTEAFF
v_gene: TRBV5-1
d_gene: NA
j_gene: TRBJ1-1
abundance: NA

CDR3nt: TGTGCCAGCACTGTCGGGGGGGCCGGAGGGGAGCTGTTTTTT
CDR3aa: CASTVGGAGGELFF
v_gene: TRBV11-2
d_gene: TRBD2
j_gene: TRBJ2-2
abundance: NA

CDR3nt: TGTGCCAGCAGCTTAGTGGCTCGAGTAACCCTTGGAGAGCAGTACTTC
CDR3aa: CASSLVARVTLGEQYF
v_gene: TRBV7-2
d_gene: NA
j_gene: TRBJ2-7
abundance: NA

CDR3nt: TGTGCCTGGAGTGCGACAGCCAGGGTCGGCGGGGAGCTGTTTTTT
CDR3aa: CAWSATARVGGELFF
v_gene: TRBV30
d_gene: NA
j_gene: TRBJ2-2
abundance: NA

CDR3nt: TGCGCCAGCAGCCAAAGCGGACAGGGTGGAACGGAGCAGTACTTC
CDR3aa: CASSQSGQGGTEQYF
v_gene: TRBV5-1
d_gene: TRBD1
j_gene: TRBJ2-7
abundance: NA

CDR3nt: TGTGCCAGCAGTCCCCCGGGACTCCGGAACACTGAAGCTTTCTTT
CDR3aa: CASSPPGLRNTEAFF
v_gene: TRBV28
d_gene: NA
j_gene: TRBJ1-1
abundance: NA

CDR3nt: TGCGCCAGCAGCTTGGCGGCTAGCGGGAGCAAGGAGACCCAGTACTTC
CDR3aa: CASSLAASGSKETQYF
v_gene: TRBV5-1
d_gene: TRBD2
j_gene: TRBJ2-5
abundance: NA

CDR3nt: TGTGCCACCAGCAGAGGGTACGGGAGTGGGGCAGATACGCAGTATTTT
CDR3aa: CATSRGYGSGADTQYF
v_gene: TRBV15
d_gene: NA
j_gene: TRBJ2-3
abundance: NA

CDR3nt: TGTGCCAGCAGTGACAGGCTGTTAAATTCACCCCTCCACTTT
CDR3aa: CASSDRLLNSPLHF
v_gene: TRBV27
d_gene: NA
j_gene: TRBJ1-6
abundance: NA

CDR3nt: TGTGCCTGGAGTCTGAGACTAGCGGGAGTAACAGATACGCAGTATTTT
CDR3aa: CAWSLRLAGVTDTQYF
v_gene: TRBV30
d_gene: TRBD2
j_gene: TRBJ2-3
abundance: NA

CDR3nt: TGTGCCAGCAGAGATCGGGACAGGGGGCTTGGCTACACCTTC
CDR3aa: CASRDRDRGLGYTF
v_gene: TRBV5-6
d_gene: TRBD1
j_gene: TRBJ1-2
abundance: NA

CDR3nt: TGTGCCAGCAGCTTACAGGGGGAAAGCACAGATACGCAGTATTTT
CDR3aa: CASSLQGESTDTQYF
v_gene: TRBV5-6
d_gene: TRBD1
j_gene: TRBJ2-3
abundance: NA

CDR3nt: TGTGCCAGCAGCTCCCGGACAGGGGTAGATACGCAGTATTTT
CDR3aa: CASSSRTGVDTQYF
v_gene: TRBV7-6
d_gene: TRBD1
j_gene: TRBJ2-3
abundance: NA

CDR3nt: TGTGCCTGGAGTGGGCTCACCTCTGGGGCCAACGTCCTGACTTTC
CDR3aa: CAWSGLTSGANVLTF
v_gene: TRBV30
d_gene: NA
j_gene: TRBJ2-6
abundance: NA

CDR3nt: TGTGCCATCAGTGAGGGACAAAGCAATCAGCCCCAGCATTTT
CDR3aa: CAISEGQSNQPQHF
v_gene: TRBV10-3
d_gene: NA
j_gene: TRBJ1-5
abundance: NA

CDR3nt: TGTGCCAGCAGTTCTCTGTTTGGAAACACCATATATTTT
CDR3aa: CASSSLFGNTIYF
v_gene: TRBV27
d_gene: NA
j_gene: TRBJ1-3
abundance: NA

CDR3nt: TGCAGCGCCTCATCAGGGGCCACTGAAGCTTTCTTT
CDR3aa: CSASSGATEAFF
v_gene: TRBV29-1
d_gene: NA
j_gene: TRBJ1-1
abundance: NA

CDR3nt: TGTGCCAGCAGTTTCTCTGGGGGGCTCGGGACTAGTGTCCACGAGCAGTACTTC
CDR3aa: CASSFSGGLGTSVHEQYF
v_gene: TRBV28
d_gene: TRBD2
j_gene: TRBJ2-7
abundance: few

CDR3nt: TGTGCCAGCAGCTTGGCCGAAGGGGGGGAGACCCAGTACTTC
CDR3aa: CASSLAEGGETQYF
v_gene: TRBV5-4
d_gene: NA
j_gene: TRBJ2-5
abundance: once

CDR3nt: TGTGCCAGCAGTTTGCCACAGGGGAGACAGCCCCAGCATTTT
CDR3aa: CASSLPQGRQPQHF
v_gene: TRBV28
d_gene: TRBD1
j_gene: TRBJ1-5
abundance: NA

CDR3nt: TGTGCCAGCAGTTACTCAGCAGGGGGCTCCTACGAGCAGTACTTC
CDR3aa: CASSYSAGGSYEQYF
v_gene: TRBV6-5
d_gene: TRBD1
j_gene: TRBJ2-7
abundance: NA

CDR3nt: TGCGCCAGCAGCTTGGCACAGGGCGCGCATGGGGAGACCCAGTACTTC
CDR3aa: CASSLAQGAHGETQYF
v_gene: TRBV5-1
d_gene: NA
j_gene: TRBJ2-5
abundance: NA

CDR3nt: TGTGCCACCGTCGAGGTGGATAATTCACCCCTCCACTTT
CDR3aa: CATVEVDNSPLHF
v_gene: TRBV10-3
d_gene: NA
j_gene: TRBJ1-6
abundance: once

CDR3nt: TGTGCCAGCAGCTCTCATCGGGACAGAGTCTACAATGAGCAGTTCTTC
CDR3aa: CASSSHRDRVYNEQFF
v_gene: TRBV11-1
d_gene: TRBD1
j_gene: TRBJ2-1
abundance: NA

CDR3nt: TGTGCCAGCAGCTCCAGGGGGGGCTCTGGAAACACCATATATTTT
CDR3aa: CASSSRGGSGNTIYF
v_gene: TRBV11-2
d_gene: TRBD1
j_gene: TRBJ1-3
abundance: NA

CDR3nt: TGTGCCAGCAGCTTAGCGCAAGGGTTCTCTGGAAACACCATATATTTT
CDR3aa: CASSLAQGFSGNTIYF
v_gene: TRBV7-2
d_gene: NA
j_gene: TRBJ1-3
abundance: NA

CDR3nt: TGTGCCAGCCGGGGCCACGGCACAGATACGCAGTATTTT
CDR3aa: CASRGHGTDTQYF
v_gene: TRBV6-6
d_gene: NA
j_gene: TRBJ2-3
abundance: NA

CDR3nt: TGTGCCAGCAGCTTAGCGACAGGGAAGAAGCCCCAGCATTTT
CDR3aa: CASSLATGKKPQHF
v_gene: TRBV7-9
d_gene: TRBD1
j_gene: TRBJ1-5
abundance: NA

CDR3nt: TGTGCCAGCAGCCCCGGGACTCTTCAAAAAGAGACCCAGTACTTC
CDR3aa: CASSPGTLQKETQYF
v_gene: TRBV11-2
d_gene: NA
j_gene: TRBJ2-5
abundance: NA

CDR3nt: TGCGCCAGCAGCTTGGGAGGATTCTCAAATTCACCCCTCCACTTT
CDR3aa: CASSLGGFSNSPLHF
v_gene: TRBV5-1
d_gene: NA
j_gene: TRBJ1-6
abundance: NA

CDR3nt: TGTGCCATCAGTGGGCAGGGGCGGGGTCAGCCCCAGCATTTT
CDR3aa: CAISGQGRGQPQHF
v_gene: TRBV10-3
d_gene: NA
j_gene: TRBJ1-5
abundance: NA

CDR3nt: TGTGCCAGCTCACCAAATGGCGGGAGCACCTACGAGCAGTACTTC
CDR3aa: CASSPNGGSTYEQYF
v_gene: TRBV18
d_gene: TRBD2
j_gene: TRBJ2-7
abundance: NA

CDR3nt: TGTGCCAGCAGGGGACTAGCGTGGGAGCAGTACTTC
CDR3aa: CASRGLAWEQYF
v_gene: TRBV6-5
d_gene: TRBD2
j_gene: TRBJ2-7
abundance: many

CDR3nt: TGTGCCAGCAGCACCGGGCAAAATAATTCACCCCTCCACTTT
CDR3aa: CASSTGQNNSPLHF
v_gene: TRBV9
d_gene: NA
j_gene: TRBJ1-6
abundance: NA

CDR3nt: TGCGCCAGCAGCTTACCGGACAGGGATGCAGATACGCAGTATTTT
CDR3aa: CASSLPDRDADTQYF
v_gene: TRBV5-1
d_gene: TRBD1
j_gene: TRBJ2-3
abundance: NA